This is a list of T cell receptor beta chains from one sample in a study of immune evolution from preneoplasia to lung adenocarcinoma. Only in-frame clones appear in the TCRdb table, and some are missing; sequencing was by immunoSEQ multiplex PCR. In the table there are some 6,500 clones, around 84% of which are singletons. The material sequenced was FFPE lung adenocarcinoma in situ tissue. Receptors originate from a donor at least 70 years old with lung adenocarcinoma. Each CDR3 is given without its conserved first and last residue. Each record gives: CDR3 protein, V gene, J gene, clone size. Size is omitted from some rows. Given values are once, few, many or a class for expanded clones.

ASSPWGGGRGTGELF	TRBV9	TRBJ2-2	-
AWSAGFQETQY	TRBV30	TRBJ2-5	-
ATSSSSGRLTDTQY	TRBV15	TRBJ2-3	few
ASSQDRDRAYEQY	TRBV4-1	TRBJ2-7	few
ASSEDYEQY	TRBV2	TRBJ2-7	-
ASSVAGVGELF	TRBV19	TRBJ2-2	-
ASSPTTGGDTDTQY	TRBV4-1	TRBJ2-3	-
ATSGTSGMGEQF	TRBV19	TRBJ2-1	-
ASSQGQGGAEAF	TRBV5-1	TRBJ1-1	-
ASSIQFSTYEQY	TRBV19	TRBJ2-7	-
ASTPVATDTQY	TRBV7-9	TRBJ2-3	-
ASCRNPYDTGELF	TRBV6-5	TRBJ2-2	-
ASSLVLAVQETQY	TRBV5-6	TRBJ2-5	-
ATRTDSGNTIY	TRBV7-9	TRBJ1-3	-
ASRPLLAGEDEQY	TRBV11-2	TRBJ2-7	-
AWSGHLNTEAF	TRBV30	TRBJ1-1	-
ASSLWQGALVYEQY	TRBV11-2	TRBJ2-7	-
ASSFLPGQGSNYGYT	TRBV27	TRBJ1-2	-
ASSPLGLAGDNEQF	TRBV28	TRBJ2-1	once
ASSLQQNEQF	TRBV7-9	TRBJ2-1	-
ASSGLDTYNEQF	TRBV2	TRBJ2-1	-
ASTTPGQPQH	TRBV7-8	TRBJ1-5	-
ASSLGGGFTDTQY	TRBV5-4	TRBJ2-3	-
ASSATSGNTIY	TRBV9	TRBJ1-3	-
ASSQGGSFYNEQF	TRBV4-1	TRBJ2-1	once
ASRRTSGTYEQY	TRBV2	TRBJ2-7	few
ASSPSRFTQNTGELF	TRBV9	TRBJ2-2	-
AIRRDRGLF	TRBV10-3	TRBJ2-2	-
AIATGNYNEQF	TRBV5-4	TRBJ2-1	once
ASRGGGNEQF	TRBV11-3	TRBJ2-1	-
ASTARGLAGGPNPTDTQY	TRBV27	TRBJ2-3	-
ASSLVGVADTQY	TRBV5-1	TRBJ2-3	-